One and the same sample provided the 4 T cell receptor beta chains below, sequenced in a study of long-term antiretroviral therapy in people with HIV. Assay version v3.0 of immunoSEQ was used, and it was run at survey level. The protocol was immunoSEQ multiplex PCR, while the TCRdb copy is restricted to in-frame clones and leaves out a portion. The repertoire includes some 28,000 clones, roughly 95% of them detected once, and 6.5% to 10% sits in the top ten. The sample in question was unsorted PBMCs, obtained more than 6 years after starting antiretroviral therapy. Receptor source: a man in his thirties or forties with HIV.

The rearrangement joins TRBV11-1 to TRBJ2-7; TRBD2 matches at 11 bases. Germline trimming cut 1 base from V and 0 bases from J; bases unmatched to any gene: 8. Germline lookup yields CDR1 SGHAT and CDR2 FQDESV (reference sequence). This CDR3 is 18 amino acids long. CDR3: CASSLDRTSGQFSYEQYF. CDR3 sequence (DNA): TGTGCCAGCAGCTTAGACCGGACTAGCGGGCAATTCTCCTACGAGCAGTACTTC.

This chain connects TRBV10-3 to TRBJ2-3, with D perhaps matching TRBD2 (5 bases). Trimming removed 10 bases from V and 3 bases from J, with 17 bases in between. This CDR3 comprises 14 residues. Per the germline V gene, CDR1 is ENHRY and CDR2 is SYGVKD. Here the CDR3 DNA reads TGTGCCACCACCACTAGGTTTTCTACAGATACGCAGTATTTT. Translated, it gives CATTTRFSTDTQYF.

The chain employs TRBV27 and TRBJ2-7; TRBD2 aligns across 7 bases. With 6 bases clipped from V and 6 bases from J, the junction kept 14 bases outside the gene matches. Germline V gives CDR1 MNHEY, CDR2 SMNVEV (reference sequence). CDR3 size: 15 residues. The CDR3 region is CASSARGGRSSEQYF. The CDR3 bases are TGTGCCAGCAGCGCTAGGGGCGGGAGAAGTTCCGAGCAGTACTTC.

The V and J genes are TRBV19 and TRBJ2-3; maybe TRBD1 (6 bases). Deletions cut 10 bases from V and 5 bases from J, with 16 bases between. CDR1 and CDR2 from the germline V gene are LNHDA and SQIVND (reference sequence). The CDR3 runs 13 residues. The CDR3 spells CATGRAGEDTQYF. The CDR3 region has the DNA TGTGCCACCGGACGAGCAGGGGAAGATACGCAGTATTTT.